One and the same sample provided the 24 T cell receptor beta chains below, sequenced in a study of cytomegalovirus exposure and HLA in healthy donors. TCRdb's copy holds only in-frame clones and misses some; the assay was immunoSEQ multiplex PCR. The sample lists 150,000 to 200,000 clones; around 96% were seen once. Sequences were obtained from PBMCs. Receptor source: a woman aged 18-29 years in good health and CMV-seronegative.

This clone is a singleton in its sample. The chain employs TRBV6-1 and TRBJ2-7; tentative D call: TRBD2 (5 bases). This CDR3 contains 13 residues. The V and J ends lost 6 bases and 2 bases respectively, with 11 bases between them. The germline V gene encodes CDR1 MNHNS and CDR2 SASEGT. The CDR3 is CASRDRGPYEQYF. CDR3 bases: TGTGCCAGCAGAGATCGGGGTCCCTACGAGCAGTACTTC.

This CDR3 is CASSSTGGSYNSPLHF. CDR3 nucleotides: TGTGCCAGCTCGTCGACAGGGGGCTCCTATAATTCACCCCTCCACTTT. V is TRBV18 and J is TRBJ1-6, with 9 nucleotides matching TRBD1. J lost 0 bases, V lost 6 bases, and 3 bases had no gene match. The CDR3 contains 16 residues. Germline assignment: CDR1 KGHSH and CDR2 LQKENI.

The V and J genes are TRBV6-5 and TRBJ1-1; a possible D gene is TRBD1 (5 bases). The CDR3 consists of 14 residues. Germline V gene lookup returns CDR1 MNHEY and CDR2 SVGAGI. V was pared by 6 bases and J by 0 bases, with 11 bases between. CDR3 in DNA: TGTGCCAGCAGGCGCGACAGACTGAACACTGAAGCTTTCTTT. Its translation: CASRRDRLNTEAFF.

The CDR3 bases are TGTGCCATCAGTCCAGGGGGGAGCTCCTATAATTCACCCCTCCACTTT. Its translation is CAISPGGSSYNSPLHF. The gene calls are TRBV10-3 and TRBJ1-6; 7 nucleotides line up with TRBD1. The CDR3 runs 16 residues. The ends lost 5 bases at V and 0 bases at J; junction bases unmatched: 4. The V gene's germline CDR1 is ENHRY and CDR2 SYGVKD.

This sequence joins TRBV5-4 and TRBJ2-3; possible D gene TRBD2, 6 bases. CDR3 size: 14 residues. With 0 bases removed from V and 5 bases from J, the gap between germline ends came to 10 bases. Germline assignment: CDR1 SGHNT and CDR2 YYREEE (reference sequence). CDR3 region: CASSLGQGGDTQYF. CDR3 DNA: TGTGCCAGCAGCTTGGGCCAGGGAGGAGATACGCAGTATTTT.

The rearrangement uses TRBV5-1 and TRBJ2-5, with 8 bases that match TRBD2. J lost 1 base, V lost 4 bases, and 6 bases had no gene match. Germline values: CDR1 SGHRS, CDR2 YFSETQ. The CDR3 loop spans 15 amino acids. The CDR3, as DNA: TGCGCCAGCAGCCCCCGGGGGGGTCCCCAAGAGACCCAGTACTTC. It is translated as CASSPRGGPQETQYF. Looking up the rest from reference TRBV5-1 and TRBJ2-5 gives the full variable domain: KAGVTQTPRYLIKTRGQQVTLSCSPISGHRSVSWYQQTPGQGLQFLFEYFSETQRNKGNFPGRFSGRQFSNSRSEMNVSTLELGDSALYLCASSPRGGPQETQYFGPGTRLLVL.

This sequence joins TRBV5-3 and TRBJ2-3, with D possibly matching TRBD2 (6 bases). TRBV5-3 is classed as an ORF, of uncertain function. The CDR3 contains 15 residues. Trimming pared 7 bases from V and 5 bases from J, leaving 20 bases between. The CDR3 bases are TGTGCCAGAGGAGGGACCACAGTGAGCGGAGATACGCAGTATTTT. It specifies CARGGTTVSGDTQYF.

The chain has TRBV28 and TRBJ1-1, with TRBD1 matching over 8 bases. V lost 6 bases, J lost 4 bases, and 7 bases stayed unmatched. CDR3 size: 14 residues. Germline V gives CDR1 MDHEN, CDR2 SYDVKM. The CDR3 protein is CASRPSGGATEAFF. CDR3 sequence (DNA): TGTGCCAGCAGGCCCTCAGGGGGCGCCACTGAAGCTTTCTTT.

The chain joins TRBV7-8 to TRBJ1-2; TRBD1 agrees at 11 bases. CDR1 is SGHVS and CDR2 is FQNEAQ in the germline V gene. Unmatched junction bases numbered 2, after V lost 0 bases and J lost 5 bases. This CDR3 spans 15 amino acids. The CDR3 DNA sequence: TGTGCCAGCAGCTTAGCCGGACAGGGGGCGTATGGCTACACCTTC. This gives the protein CASSLAGQGAYGYTF.

The genes are TRBV7-9 and TRBJ1-5; 7 nucleotides line up with TRBD1. Per germline, CDR1 SEHNR and CDR2 FQNEAQ (reference sequence). This CDR3 spans 14 amino acids. J lost 6 bases, V lost 1 base, and 3 bases had no gene match. CDR3: CASSLDAGGQPQHF. The CDR3, as DNA: TGTGCCAGCAGCTTAGATGCAGGGGGTCAGCCCCAGCATTTT.

This sequence joins TRBV21-1 and TRBJ2-5; the table assigns TRBD1, which was not confirmed against the DNA. TRBV21-1 represents a pseudogene. This CDR3 is built from 13 residues. CDR3 nucleotide sequence: TGTGCCAGCAGCATCCTCCACACGGAGACCCAGTACTTC. Translating gives CASSILHTETQYF.

The chain uses TRBV7-9 and TRBJ1-2; D ambiguous. The V gene's germline CDR1 is SEHNR and CDR2 FQNEAQ (reference sequence). The CDR3 covers 13 residues. The V gene lost 2 bases and the J gene lost 3 bases, with 7 bases spanning the gap. CDR3 amino acids: CASSLTEDYGYTF. The CDR3 nucleotides read TGTGCCAGCAGCTTAACTGAGGACTATGGCTACACCTTC.

The J gene is TRBJ2-3, the V gene TRBV18; 12 bases match TRBD1. V was clipped by 2 bases and J by 4 bases; unmatched bases: 7. From germline, CDR1 is KGHSH and CDR2 LQKENI. This CDR3 is built from 17 residues. The DNA of the CDR3 is TGTGCCAGCTCACCAAGGGGACAGGGGGCGCGTGCAGATACGCAGTATTTT. Translated, it gives CASSPRGQGARADTQYF.

J is TRBJ2-5 and V is TRBV27; D perhaps matches TRBD1 (6 bases). V lost 3 bases and J lost 6, with 14 bases in between. This CDR3 has 14 residues. Germline V gene data show CDR1 as MNHEY and CDR2 as SMNVEV (reference sequence). CDR3 protein: CASSLSGAEKTQYF. In DNA, the CDR3 is TGTGCCAGCAGTTTGTCAGGGGCTGAGAAGACCCAGTACTTC.

V gene TRBV7-9 combines with J gene TRBJ2-1; 14 bases are a match to TRBD2. This CDR3 comprises 17 residues. Trimming took 5 bases from V and 7 from J; bases not matched to a gene: 10. Germline lookup yields CDR1 SEHNR and CDR2 FQNEAQ (reference sequence). CDR3 amino acids: CASSPRTSGGPGNEQFF. The CDR3 DNA sequence: TGTGCCAGCAGCCCACGGACTAGCGGGGGGCCAGGGAATGAGCAGTTCTTC. Based on the CDR3 plus reference TRBV7-9 and TRBJ2-1, the full variable domain is DTGVSQNPRHKITKRGQNVTFRCDPISEHNRLYWYRQTLGQGPEFLTYFQNEAQLEKSRLLSDRFSAERPKGSFSTLEIQRTEQGDSAMYLCASSPRTSGGPGNEQFFGPGTRLTVL.

The chain combines TRBV5-5 with TRBJ2-3, with TRBD2 matching over 9 bases. The V and J ends lost 4 bases and 1 base, in that order; junction bases with no gene match: 13. Germline CDR1 SGHKS, CDR2 YYEKEE (reference sequence). The CDR3 has 18 residues. The CDR3 bases are TGTGCCAGCAGCCAGATTACCGGAAGCGGGGGGCGCACAGATACGCAGTATTTT. This translates into CASSQITGSGGRTDTQYF.

The J gene is TRBJ1-4, the V gene TRBV6-5; tentative D call: TRBD1 (5 bases). CDR3 length equals 14 residues. Germline CDR1 and CDR2: MNHEY and SVGAGI. V lost 5 bases and J lost 7, with 14 bases in between. DNA of the CDR3: TGTGCCAGCAGTGCCGGGGGGGGGATTGAAAAACTGTTTTTT. Translated: CASSAGGGIEKLFF.

The chain is built from TRBV19 and TRBJ1-2, with D possibly matching TRBD1 (5 bases). V dropped 4 bases and J dropped 2 bases, with 14 bases sitting between them. Germline CDR1 LNHDA, CDR2 SQIVND (reference sequence). The CDR3 contains 15 residues. The chain's CDR3 is CASSTPLGGNYGYTF. The DNA for the CDR3 is TGTGCCAGTAGTACCCCCCTGGGGGGAAACTATGGCTACACCTTC.

The chain recombines TRBV12-5 with TRBJ1-6, with D perhaps matching TRBD1 (5 bases). This CDR3 spans 13 amino acids. V was cut by 5 bases and J by 11 bases, with 13 bases left in between. Germline V gives CDR1 LGHNT, CDR2 FRNRAP. CDR3 coding DNA: TGTGCTAGTGGTCCGGGGGGGTCGGCACCCCTCCACTTT. This sequence encodes CASGPGGSAPLHF.

This chain connects TRBV5-1 to TRBJ2-3, with TRBD2 identical over 7 bases. With V trimmed by 4 bases and J by 3 bases, 14 bases remained unmatched. Germline CDR1 and CDR2: SGHRS and YFSETQ. CDR3 length: 17 residues. Here the CDR3 reads CASSPDLAAPGTDTQYF. Here the CDR3 DNA reads TGCGCCAGCAGCCCGGATCTAGCGGCCCCTGGGACAGATACGCAGTATTTT.

The V and J genes are TRBV4-1 and TRBJ1-4; a weak D match, TRBD1 (6 bases). CDR3 length equals 14 residues. V was trimmed by 0 bases and J by 6 bases, leaving 8 bases between them. Germline V gene data show CDR1 as MGHRA and CDR2 as YSYEKL. This CDR3 reads CASSQDRTDEKLFF. As DNA, the CDR3 is TGCGCCAGCAGCCAAGATCGGACAGATGAAAAACTGTTTTTT.

The chain recombines TRBV1 with TRBJ2-5; TRBD1, the D gene given by the table, was not confirmed from the DNA. TRBV1 is an annotated pseudogene. The CDR3 runs to 16 residues. The CDR3 loop is CTSSQDLQTDKETQYF. The CDR3 DNA follows: TGCACCAGCAGCCAAGATCTCCAAACTGACAAAGAGACCCAGTACTTC.

This chain connects TRBV2 to TRBJ2-7; 8 nucleotides align to TRBD1. This CDR3 contains 15 residues. CDR1 and CDR2 from the germline V gene are SNHLY and FYNNEI. With 4 bases clipped from V and 2 bases from J, the junction kept 7 bases outside the gene matches. The CDR3 sequence: CASSVPGQETYEQYF. CDR3 in DNA: TGTGCCAGCAGTGTACCGGGACAGGAAACCTACGAGCAGTACTTC.

The V and J genes are TRBV5-1 and TRBJ1-3; D unresolved. V was shortened by 0 bases and J by 0 bases, with 7 bases between the two germline ends. This CDR3 region has 15 residues. Germline CDR1 SGHRS, CDR2 YFSETQ. DNA of the CDR3: TGCGCCAGCAGCTTGGAAGCGTCCTCTGGAAACACCATATATTTT. This translates into CASSLEASSGNTIYF.